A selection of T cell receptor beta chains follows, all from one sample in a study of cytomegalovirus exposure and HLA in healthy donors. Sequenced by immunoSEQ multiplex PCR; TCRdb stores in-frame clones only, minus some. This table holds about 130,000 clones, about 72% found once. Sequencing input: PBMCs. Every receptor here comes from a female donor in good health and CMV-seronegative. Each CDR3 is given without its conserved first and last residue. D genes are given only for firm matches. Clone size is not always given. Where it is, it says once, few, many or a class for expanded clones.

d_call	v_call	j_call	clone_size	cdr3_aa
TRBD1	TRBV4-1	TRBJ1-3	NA	ASSHGTGPGNTIY
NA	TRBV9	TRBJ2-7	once	ASSVLGGDEQY
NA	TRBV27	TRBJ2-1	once	ASSFGLAMNEQF
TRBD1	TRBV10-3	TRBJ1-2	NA	AISESNDRESYGYT
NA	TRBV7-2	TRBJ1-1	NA	ASSSVGGSEAF
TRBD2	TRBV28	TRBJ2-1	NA	ASSQQREYNEQF
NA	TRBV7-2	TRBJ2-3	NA	ASSLRLSTDTQY
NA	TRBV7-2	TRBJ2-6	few	ASSLSQGRISGANVLT
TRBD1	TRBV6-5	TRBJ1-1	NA	ASRLGTANTEAF
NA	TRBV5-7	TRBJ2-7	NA	ATPWWPTYEQY
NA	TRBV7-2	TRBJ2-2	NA	ASSLTRDTGELF
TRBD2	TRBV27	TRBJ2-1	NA	ASRGTSVSYNEQF
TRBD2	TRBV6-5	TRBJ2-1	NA	ASSNLRSSGRNEQF
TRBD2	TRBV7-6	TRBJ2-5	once	VSSLAASGSGVGETQY
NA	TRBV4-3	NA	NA	ASTSRRDNRYEQY
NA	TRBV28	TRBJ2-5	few	ASSGGDMGNQETQY
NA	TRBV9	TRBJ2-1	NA	ASSPEGGVGTRPRSYNEQF
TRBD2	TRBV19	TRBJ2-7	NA	ASSIAGAEREEFYEQY
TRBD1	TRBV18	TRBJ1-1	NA	ASSPITGVDTEAF
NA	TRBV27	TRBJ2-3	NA	ASSLYPRGTDTQY
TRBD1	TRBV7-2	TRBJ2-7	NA	ASSLVPDRAYEQY
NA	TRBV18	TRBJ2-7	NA	ASSPGGPSSYEQY